This entry describes one T cell receptor (beta chain). Its matching antigen is unknown. This specimen belongs to a study of cytomegalovirus exposure and HLA in healthy donors. On the study more broadly: Some 180 million T cells yielded around 120 million unique TCR beta sequences in earlier analysis. Study-level findings and limits: In vitro testing confirmed a few CMV-associated chains as specific for CMV antigens. Researchers reported in a later analysis that common viral pathogens appeared linked to several top clusters. CMV serostatus was the sole immune exposure information available.

The PCR ran on 60 Vbeta and 13 Jbeta primers. Some clones are missing from TCRdb's copy, which holds only in-frame ones; the method was immunoSEQ multiplex PCR. The repertoire has 150,000 to 200,000 clones, around nine tenths of them found once; the top ten carry approximately 2%. Trimming pared 5 bases from V and 10 bases from J, leaving 21 bases between. Germline assignment: CDR1 MNHEY and CDR2 SVGAGI. This CDR3 is 15 amino acids long. The receptor was isolated from a woman younger than 30 in good health and CMV-seronegative. The rearrangement uses TRBV6-5 and TRBJ2-1; a possible D gene is TRBD1 (6 bases). Material: PBMCs. The CDR3: CASSQQIQGKGEQFF. The CDR3 bases are TGTGCCAGCAGTCAACAAATCCAGGGGAAGGGGGAGCAGTTCTTC.